This entry describes one TCR beta chain. Its target is not known. The V segment lost 5 bases and the J segment 10 bases; nucleotides outside the gene matches: 8. The CDR3 totals 14 residues. Germline lookup yields CDR1 LNHDA and CDR2 SQIVND (reference sequence). The protocol was immunoSEQ multiplex PCR, while the TCRdb copy is restricted to in-frame clones and leaves out a portion. The sample lists more than 120,000 clones; roughly 91% were seen once. The data belong to a study of T cell responses to AZD1222 COVID-19 vaccine. Study-wide findings and caveats: Reports say nearly half of spike-specific TCRs go after unmutated variant regions. There were mostly white British donors and more females than males, and clonal diversity was possibly underestimated. Repertoires were obtained only post-peak T cell response. Spike-spanning, vaccine-associated CD4 TCRs were dominant at 160-218 and 743-854.

Material: peripheral blood, obtained on day 0 of AZD1222 vaccination. This receptor was identified in an adult in good health. V gene TRBV19 combines with J gene TRBJ1-6, with TRBD1 matching over 7 bases. The CDR3 spells CASSADREGSPLHF. The CDR3 nucleotides read TGTGCCAGTAGTGCTGACAGGGAGGGATCACCCCTCCACTTT.